This T cell receptor (beta chain) was documented in a study of identical twins (dated by TCRdb to about 2016). Describing the broader study: The study deep-sequenced TCR alpha and beta repertoires from monozygotic twins, unrelated adults of various ages and cord blood to test whether fetal clonotypes persist. To rule out contamination, the twin experiments were replicated at different times with different library preparation protocols.

Library creation used 5' RACE. This sample was sequenced with an Illumina HiSeq 2000. Template switching introduced a universal primer binding site; the final cDNA contained a unique molecular identifier, enabling accurate counting of TCR cDNA molecules. First-strand cDNA for TCR alpha and beta chains was synthesized from specific primers in the conserved constant-segment region. To control for contamination, every cDNA library carried two barcodes: a SMART-Mk sample barcode plus Illumina barcodes. TruSeq adapter sequences along with Illumina sample barcodes were introduced in two successive PCR steps. Sequencing of the TCR alpha and beta cDNA libraries was done on the Illumina HiSeq platform using custom primers. The authors processed their data as follows. MiGEC processed the raw reads to extract unique molecular identifiers, while MiXCR was used to determine the CDR3 positions. Recombination models were inferred per individual with the repgenHMM and IGoR tools using an EM algorithm. Shared clonotypes were analyzed with the tcR package in R, and sharing was normalized by the product of cloneset sizes. To study raw recombination free of thymic and clonal selection effects, out-of-frame nonproductive sequences were analyzed. TCRdb handled the public reads itself, with Q25 trimming in fastp and clone calling in MiXCR, and kept productive beta chains. Rows merge per CDR3 protein into single entries with the most common DNA and genes. The V and J calls, along with clone size, are taken from TCRdb and not from the paper's own processing. The sample table holds some 710,000 distinct CDR3 sequences, of which 5.5% to 6.5% were seen once. The top ten constitute under 2% of the sample.

From the cysteine through the phenylalanine, the CDR3 covers 15 amino acids. The DNA shown is the 45-base CDR3, in frame from base 1. CDR1 and CDR2, per the germline V gene (reference sequence), are SEHNR and FQNEAQ. Ends trimmed: V by 5 bases, J by 5 bases; bases unmatched to a gene: 9. Every donor in the study was a healthy Caucasian. The researchers also sequenced three unrelated adults who were not twins: a male aged 18 to 30, a male aged 50 to 59, and a female aged 50 to 59. Miltenyi CD45RO+ enrichment and human naive T-cell isolation kits were used to isolate memory (CD45RO+) and naive T cells from PBMC. The paper as a whole reports these results and caveats: Invariant T cells such as MAIT and iNKT could partly confound zero-insertion analyses, though diverse VJ usage argued against this for most clonotypes. In monozygotic twins, out-of-frame TCR alpha sharing was systematically underestimated by recombination models, although the models agreed with sharing between unrelated individuals. Out-of-frame TCR alpha sequences shared between twins showed an excess of low generation-probability sequences compared with coincidental sharing between unrelated individuals. Abundant cord blood beta clonotypes carried fewer insertions; young adult naive repertoires showed a weaker similar trend, while memory repertoires showed none. Because the same donors could not be followed over many years, the conclusions depended on cross-sectional statistical analysis. Excess twin sharing in beta out-of-frame sequences was weaker because fewer shared sequences lowered the signal-to-noise ratio.

A few counts support this clonotype. What this receptor recognizes is not known. Qualities for individual bases were not recorded, and no much larger clone is one base off. This receptor was obtained from a man between 18 and 35 years old in good health. Recombination connected TRBV7-9 to TRBJ2-5; a stretch of 9 junction bases matches TRBD1. The sequencing input was naive T cells sorted from blood. Explained via the paper, the cell subset or site label denotes: cells isolated with a human naive T-cell isolation kit. The CDR3 loop reads CASSPVTGGRETQYF. The DNA is TGTGCCAGCAGCCCCGTCACAGGGGGCAGGGAGACCCAGTACTTC.